This TCR beta chain was obtained from a study of T cell repertoires in cytomegalovirus infection. About the research overall: Both a matching HLA type and CMV infection were indicated by public TCR beta signatures.

Per the germline V gene, CDR1 is MNHNS and CDR2 is SASEGT. The CDR3 contains 16 residues. V gave up 5 bases and J gave up 1 base, with 16 bases separating them. TCRdb passed the reads through MiXCR, listing each CDR3 protein once. The table includes nearly 450,000 distinct CDR3 sequences, around 32% detected once. The sequence came from a human donor in good health (CMV status not recorded). Some clones in this sample may be carry-over from other donors' samples. The V and J genes are TRBV6-1 and TRBJ2-3, with a possible D match to TRBD1 (6 bases). The sequencing input was PBMCs. The CDR3 DNA sequence: TGTGCCAGCAGTCCCCTAGGGGGAAGCGGCACAGATACGCAGTATTTT. It yields the protein CASSPLGGSGTDTQYF.